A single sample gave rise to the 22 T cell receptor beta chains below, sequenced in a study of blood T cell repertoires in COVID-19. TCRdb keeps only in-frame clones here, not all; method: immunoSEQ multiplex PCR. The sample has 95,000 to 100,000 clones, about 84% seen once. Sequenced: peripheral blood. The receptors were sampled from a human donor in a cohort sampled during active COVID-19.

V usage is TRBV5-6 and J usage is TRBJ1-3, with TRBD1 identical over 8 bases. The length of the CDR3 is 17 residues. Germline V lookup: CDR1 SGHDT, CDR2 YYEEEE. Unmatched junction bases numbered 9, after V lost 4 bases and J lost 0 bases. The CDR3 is CASSQGARAFSGNTIYF. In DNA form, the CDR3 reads TGTGCCAGCAGCCAGGGGGCGCGGGCCTTCTCTGGAAACACCATATATTTT. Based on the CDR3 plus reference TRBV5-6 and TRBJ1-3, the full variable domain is DAGVTQSPTHLIKTRGQQVTLRCSPKSGHDTVSWYQQALGQGPQFIFQYYEEEERQRGNFPDRFSGHQFPNYSSELNVNALLLGDSALYLCASSQGARAFSGNTIYFGEGSWLTVV.

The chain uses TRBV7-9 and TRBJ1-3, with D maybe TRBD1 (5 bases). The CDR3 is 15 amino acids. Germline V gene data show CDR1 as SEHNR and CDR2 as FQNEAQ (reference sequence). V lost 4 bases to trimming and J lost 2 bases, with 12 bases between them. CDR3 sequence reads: CASSYAGTPGNTIYF. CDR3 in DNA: TGTGCCAGCAGCTACGCCGGGACTCCTGGAAACACCATATATTTT.

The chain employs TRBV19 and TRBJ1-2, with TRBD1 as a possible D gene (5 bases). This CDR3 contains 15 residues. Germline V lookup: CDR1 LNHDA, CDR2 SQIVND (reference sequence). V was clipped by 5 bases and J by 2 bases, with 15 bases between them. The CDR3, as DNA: TGTGCCAGTAGTTTCCAGTCAGGGATCAACTATGGCTACACCTTC. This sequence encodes CASSFQSGINYGYTF.

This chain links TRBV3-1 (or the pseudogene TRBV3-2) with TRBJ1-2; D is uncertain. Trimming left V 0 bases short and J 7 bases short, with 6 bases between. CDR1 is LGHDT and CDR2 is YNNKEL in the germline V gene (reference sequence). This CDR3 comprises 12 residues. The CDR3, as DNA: TGTGCCAGCAGCCAAGATGAGCTTGGCTACACCTTC. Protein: CASSQDELGYTF.

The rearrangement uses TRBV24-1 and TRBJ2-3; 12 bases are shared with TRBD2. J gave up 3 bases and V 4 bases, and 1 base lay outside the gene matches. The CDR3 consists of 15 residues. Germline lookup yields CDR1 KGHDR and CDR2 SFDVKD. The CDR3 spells CATSETSGRTDTQYF. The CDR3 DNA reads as TGTGCCACCAGTGAGACTAGCGGGAGAACAGATACGCAGTATTTT.

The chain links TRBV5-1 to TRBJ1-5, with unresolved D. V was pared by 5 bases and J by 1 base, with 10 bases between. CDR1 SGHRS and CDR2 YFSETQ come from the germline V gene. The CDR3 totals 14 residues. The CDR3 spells CASRSDMSNQPQHF. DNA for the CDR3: TGCGCCAGCAGATCTGACATGAGCAATCAGCCCCAGCATTTT. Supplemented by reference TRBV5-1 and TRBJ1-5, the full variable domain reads KAGVTQTPRYLIKTRGQQVTLSCSPISGHRSVSWYQQTPGQGLQFLFEYFSETQRNKGNFPGRFSGRQFSNSRSEMNVSTLELGDSALYLCASRSDMSNQPQHFGDGTRLSIL.

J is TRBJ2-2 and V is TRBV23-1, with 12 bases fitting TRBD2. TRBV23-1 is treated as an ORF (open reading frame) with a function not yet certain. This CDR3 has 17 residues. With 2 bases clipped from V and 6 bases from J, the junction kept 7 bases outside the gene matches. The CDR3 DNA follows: TGCGCCAGCAGTCAACTAGCGGGAGGGCTAGGGTCCGGGGAGCTGTTTTTT. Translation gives CASSQLAGGLGSGELFF.

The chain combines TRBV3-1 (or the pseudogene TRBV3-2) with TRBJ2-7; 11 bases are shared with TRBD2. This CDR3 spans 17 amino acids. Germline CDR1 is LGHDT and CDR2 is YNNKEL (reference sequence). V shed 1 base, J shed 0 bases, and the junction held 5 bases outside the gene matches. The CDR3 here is CASSQAGTSGSSYEQYF. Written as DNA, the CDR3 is TGTGCCAGCAGCCAAGCGGGTACTAGCGGGAGCTCCTACGAGCAGTACTTC.

Here the CDR3 reads CASSFGDIPVKNIQYF. CDR3 sequence (DNA): TGTGCCAGCAGTTTCGGGGACATTCCTGTCAAAAACATTCAGTACTTC. The chain uses TRBV28 and TRBJ2-4, with D possibly matching TRBD1 (6 bases). V dropped 3 bases and J dropped 3 bases, with 15 bases sitting between them. The CDR3 runs 16 residues. CDR1 is MDHEN and CDR2 is SYDVKM in the germline V gene.

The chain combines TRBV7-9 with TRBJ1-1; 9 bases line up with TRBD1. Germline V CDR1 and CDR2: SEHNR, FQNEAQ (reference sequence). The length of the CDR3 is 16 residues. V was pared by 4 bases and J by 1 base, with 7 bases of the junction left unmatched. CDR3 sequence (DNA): TGTGCCAGCAGCTCGGGACAGGGAATATCGAACACTGAAGCTTTCTTT. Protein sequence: CASSSGQGISNTEAFF.

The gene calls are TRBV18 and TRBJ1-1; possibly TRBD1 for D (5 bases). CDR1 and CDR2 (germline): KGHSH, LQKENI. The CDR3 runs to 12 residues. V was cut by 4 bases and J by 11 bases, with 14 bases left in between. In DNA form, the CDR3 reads TGTGCCAGCTCACGTGATCAGGGTGAGGCTTTCTTT. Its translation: CASSRDQGEAFF.

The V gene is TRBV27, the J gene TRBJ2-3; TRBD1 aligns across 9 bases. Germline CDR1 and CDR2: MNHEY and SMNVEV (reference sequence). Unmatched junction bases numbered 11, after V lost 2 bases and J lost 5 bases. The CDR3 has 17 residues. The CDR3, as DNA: TGTGCCAGCAGTTTAGATGGACAGGGGTCTTTTGTAGATACGCAGTATTTT. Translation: CASSLDGQGSFVDTQYF.

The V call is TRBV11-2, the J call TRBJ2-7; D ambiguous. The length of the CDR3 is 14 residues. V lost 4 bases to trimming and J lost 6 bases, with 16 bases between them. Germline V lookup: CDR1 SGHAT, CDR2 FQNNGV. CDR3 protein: CASSSLTRGAEQYF. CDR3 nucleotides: TGTGCCAGCAGCTCCTTAACGAGAGGTGCCGAGCAGTACTTC.

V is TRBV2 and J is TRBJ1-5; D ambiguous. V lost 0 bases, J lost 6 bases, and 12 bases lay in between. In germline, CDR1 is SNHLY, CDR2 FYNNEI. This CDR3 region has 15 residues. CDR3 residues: CASSEASTSAQPQHF. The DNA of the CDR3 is TGTGCCAGCAGTGAAGCCTCGACATCGGCTCAGCCCCAGCATTTT.

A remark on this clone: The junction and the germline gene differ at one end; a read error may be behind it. In nucleotides, the CDR3 is TGTGCCAGCAGTTCCCGGGGATCGAACGCTGAAGCTTTCTTT. Encoded protein: CASSSRGSNAEAFF. V usage is TRBV28 and J usage is TRBJ1-1, with no clear D. CDR1 and CDR2 (germline): MDHEN, SYDVKM. The CDR3 length is 14 residues.

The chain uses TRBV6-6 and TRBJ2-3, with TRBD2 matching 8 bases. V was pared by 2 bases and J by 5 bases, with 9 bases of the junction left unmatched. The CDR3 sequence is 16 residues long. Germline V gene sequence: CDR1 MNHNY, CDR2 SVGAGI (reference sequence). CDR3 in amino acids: CASSYAAGGRGDTQYF. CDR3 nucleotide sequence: TGTGCCAGCAGTTACGCTGCGGGAGGTAGAGGAGATACGCAGTATTTT.

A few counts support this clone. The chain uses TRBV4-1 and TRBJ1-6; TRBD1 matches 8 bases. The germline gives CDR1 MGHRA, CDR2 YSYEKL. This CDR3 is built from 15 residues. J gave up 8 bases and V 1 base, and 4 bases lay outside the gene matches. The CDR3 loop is CASSQGTGIYSPLHF. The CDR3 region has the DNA TGCGCCAGCAGCCAAGGGACAGGGATTTATTCACCCCTCCACTTT.

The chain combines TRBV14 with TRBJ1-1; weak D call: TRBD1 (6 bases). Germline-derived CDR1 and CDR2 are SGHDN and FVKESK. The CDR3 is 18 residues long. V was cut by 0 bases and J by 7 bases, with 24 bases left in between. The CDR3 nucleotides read TGTGCCAGCAGCCAAGAAAGCGGGGCCTTCACAGGGTACATTGAAGCTTTCTTT. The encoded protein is CASSQESGAFTGYIEAFF.

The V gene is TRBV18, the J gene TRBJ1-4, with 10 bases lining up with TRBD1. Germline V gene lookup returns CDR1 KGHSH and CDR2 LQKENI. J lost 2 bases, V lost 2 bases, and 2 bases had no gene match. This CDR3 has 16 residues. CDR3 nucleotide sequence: TGTGCCAGCTCACCAGGACAGGGGGGGACTAATGAAAAACTGTTTTTT. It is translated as CASSPGQGGTNEKLFF.

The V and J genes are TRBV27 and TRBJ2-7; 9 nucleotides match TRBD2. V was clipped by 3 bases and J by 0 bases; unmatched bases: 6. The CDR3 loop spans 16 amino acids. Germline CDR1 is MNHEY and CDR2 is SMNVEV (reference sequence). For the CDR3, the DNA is TGTGCCAGCAGTTTGAGTAGCGGGGGTTTCTCCTACGAGCAGTACTTC. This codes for CASSLSSGGFSYEQYF.

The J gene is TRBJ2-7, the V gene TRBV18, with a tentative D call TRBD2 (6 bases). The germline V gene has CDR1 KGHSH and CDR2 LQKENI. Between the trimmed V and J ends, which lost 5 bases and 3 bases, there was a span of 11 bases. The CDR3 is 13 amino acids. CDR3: CASSTGGDYEQYF. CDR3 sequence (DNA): TGTGCCAGCTCAACCGGGGGAGACTACGAGCAGTACTTC.

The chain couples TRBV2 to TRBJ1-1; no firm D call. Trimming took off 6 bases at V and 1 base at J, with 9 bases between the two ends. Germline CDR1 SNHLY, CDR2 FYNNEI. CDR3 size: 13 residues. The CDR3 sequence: CASRTGENTEAFF. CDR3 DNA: TGTGCCAGCAGGACCGGGGAGAACACTGAAGCTTTCTTT.